This entry lists 13 T cell receptor beta chains sequenced from one sample in a study of low-dose radiotherapy and immunotherapy resistance in tumors. Time point given: before trial treatment. Priming of first-strand cDNA relied on TRAV- and TRBV-specific primers (covering alpha and beta chains). For amplifying TCRs, the PCR ran for approximately 21 cycles with Phusion, which was used together with a constant-region primer and the adapter on the V primers. TCRdb ran MiXCR on the reads and lists one entry per CDR3 protein. The sample contains around 65,000 distinct CDR3 sequences, roughly 29% of which appear only once. The sample in question was PBMCs, obtained before treatment. The source is a male donor with rectosigmoid adenocarcinoma.

This clonotype came up many times. The V call is TRBV20-1, the J call TRBJ2-5, with a weak D call TRBD2 (7 bases). Germline assignment: CDR1 DFQATT and CDR2 SNEGSKA (reference sequence). The CDR3 consists of 15 residues. Trimming stripped 2 bases from V and 5 bases from J, with 18 bases between. The chain's CDR3 is CSARPLWGGHETQYF. The CDR3 nucleotides read TGCAGTGCTAGACCCCTATGGGGGGGGCATGAGACCCAGTACTTC.

Points on this clonotype: A far larger clone is just one base off, so this is likely a read error. The CDR3 loop is CASSYSGRLDGQYF. CDR3 coding DNA: TGTGCCAGCAGCTATAGCGGGAGACTTGACGGGCAGTACTTC. V is TRBV6-6 and J is TRBJ2-7; TRBD2 aligns across 9 bases. V dropped 6 bases and J dropped 9; count of bases not matched to a gene: 12. Germline V lookup: CDR1 MNHNY, CDR2 SVGAGI (reference sequence). The CDR3 spans 14 residues.

This clonotype was detected many times. The V gene is TRBV12-3 or TRBV12-4, the J gene TRBJ2-7, with 8 bases lining up with TRBD2. V was clipped by 8 bases and J by 5 bases; unmatched bases: 2. CDR3 length equals 11 residues. DNA for the CDR3: TGTGCCAGCGGCGGGGGGCACGAGCAGTACTTC. The encoded protein is CASGGGHEQYF.

This clonotype was recorded at least ten times. V and J are TRBV6-2 or TRBV6-3 and TRBJ1-2; the D is unclear. CDR3 length equals 11 residues. The germline V and J ends were trimmed by 5 bases and 6 bases, with 7 bases remaining between them. Germline values: CDR1 MNHEY, CDR2 SVGEGT. The CDR3 coding sequence is TGTGCCAGCAGTCGGTCGGATGGCTACACCTTC. It specifies CASSRSDGYTF.

The J gene is TRBJ2-7, the V gene TRBV6-2 or TRBV6-3; unclear D gene. The V end was cut by 6 bases, the J end by 6 bases, with 15 bases between. The CDR3 totals 13 residues. The V gene's germline CDR1 is MNHEY and CDR2 SVGEGT. CDR3 sequence (DNA): TGTGCCAGCAGACCGTCCGCACAGAGCGAGCAGTACTTC. Amino acid sequence: CASRPSAQSEQYF.

The chain couples TRBV4-1 to TRBJ2-1, with TRBD2 matching 12 bases. Per germline, CDR1 MGHRA and CDR2 YSYEKL. The CDR3 totals 20 residues. Germline trimming cut 0 bases from V and 4 bases from J; bases unmatched to any gene: 13. In DNA form, the CDR3 reads TGCGCCAGCAGCCAAGATAGGTCTAGCGGGGGGGCTTCCCCGTACAATGAGCAGTTCTTC. It codes for CASSQDRSSGGASPYNEQFF.

J is TRBJ2-1 and V is TRBV6-5, with 8 nucleotides matching TRBD1. Germline V gene lookup returns CDR1 MNHEY and CDR2 SVGAGI. The V segment lost 7 bases and the J segment 7 bases; nucleotides outside the gene matches: 15. The CDR3 spans 16 residues. In DNA, the CDR3 is TGTGCCAGCACCCCTAGTGGACAGGGTGGTTGGAATGAGCAGTTCTTC. This translates into CASTPSGQGGWNEQFF.

This clonotype has ten or more counts. V usage is TRBV12-3 or TRBV12-4 and J usage is TRBJ1-2; D not certain. The germline V and J ends were trimmed by 4 bases and 4 bases, with 10 bases remaining between them. This CDR3 region has 13 residues. The CDR3 region has the DNA TGTGCCAGCAGTTCGGGCTCTCCCTATGGCTACACCTTC. This sequence encodes CASSSGSPYGYTF.

This clonotype was detected ten times or more. The rearrangement uses TRBV20-1 and TRBJ1-1; D might be TRBD1 (5 bases). The CDR3 loop spans 13 amino acids. Trimming stripped 6 bases from V and 3 bases from J, with 14 bases between. Germline assignment: CDR1 DFQATT and CDR2 SNEGSKA (reference sequence). DNA of the CDR3: TGCAGTGCCAAACGGGGCCGGGACACTGAAGCTTTCTTT. It is translated as CSAKRGRDTEAFF.

This clonotype showed up many times. The chain recombines TRBV5-1 with TRBJ1-1, with unresolved D. Germline V CDR1 and CDR2: SGHRS, YFSETQ. V was cut by 4 bases and J by 5 bases, with 12 bases left in between. This CDR3 is built from 13 residues. This CDR3 reads CASSRIQKTEAFF. CDR3 sequence (DNA): TGCGCCAGCAGCCGGATACAGAAAACTGAAGCTTTCTTT.

The table lists this clonotype with many counts. The chain uses TRBV12-3 or TRBV12-4 and TRBJ2-1; 10 bases agree with TRBD2. The CDR3 sequence is 15 residues long. V lost 3 bases and J lost 7; bases outside the gene matches: 6. The CDR3 coding sequence is TGTGCCAGCAGTTTGGGGCTAGCGGGAGAAAATGAGCAGTTCTTC. Amino acids: CASSLGLAGENEQFF.

Only one count was recorded for this clonotype. This rearrangement joins TRBV28 to TRBJ2-1; 11 bases align to TRBD1. Germline trimming cut 5 bases from V and 6 bases from J; bases unmatched to any gene: 6. CDR3 size: 15 residues. The germline CDR1 and CDR2 sequences are MDHEN and SYDVKM. The CDR3 here is CASSRAGTGGNEQFF. The CDR3 DNA follows: TGTGCCAGCAGTCGAGCCGGGACAGGGGGCAATGAGCAGTTCTTC.

This clonotype was seen at least ten times. The J gene is TRBJ2-5, the V gene TRBV20-1; 10 bases align to TRBD2. The V gene end was trimmed by 3 bases and the J gene end by 4 bases; junction bases not matched to a gene: 11. CDR3 length equals 16 residues. Germline loops: CDR1 DFQATT, CDR2 SNEGSKA (reference sequence). The CDR3 sequence is CSASTLVAGGRETQYF. The CDR3 DNA sequence: TGCAGTGCTAGTACCCTCGTAGCGGGGGGACGAGAGACCCAGTACTTC.